This T cell receptor (beta chain) was recovered during a study of blood T cell repertoires in COVID-19. Study-wide background: T cells, B-cell-depleted T cells, or PBMCs provided the cDNA or gDNA that served as material.

Sequencing used immunoSEQ multiplex PCR; TCRdb keeps in-frame clones, though not all of them. Of about 68,000 clones listed, 65% to 90% are singletons. Germline CDR1 is MNHEY and CDR2 is SVGAGI. The CDR3 has 13 amino acids. Trimming removed 8 bases from V and 3 bases from J, with 14 bases in between. The sample taken for sequencing was peripheral blood. The TCR originated in a man aged 50 to 59 with acute or convalescent COVID-19. This chain joins TRBV6-5 and TRBJ2-7; the D gene is possibly TRBD2 (7 bases). The DNA of the CDR3 is TGTGCCAGCGGGGTCGGGGGGCGCTACGAGCAGTACGTC. Translation gives CASGVGGRYEQYV.